The 13 T cell receptor beta chains presented below share a single source sample, sequenced in a study of shared clonotypes between healthy human individuals. Only in-frame clones appear in the TCRdb table, and some are missing; sequencing was by immunoSEQ multiplex PCR. The profile shows about 640,000 clones, 72% of them singletons. What was sequenced was memory CD4+ T cells sorted from blood. The subset here: CD45RA-negative fraction. These receptors originate from a woman in her 30s in good health.

This clone appeared once. V usage is TRBV30 and J usage is TRBJ1-6; no firm D call. The germline V and J ends were trimmed by 4 bases and 10 bases, with 14 bases remaining between them. CDR1 is GTSNPN, CDR2 SVGIG, per germline (reference sequence). This CDR3 is 13 amino acids long. The CDR3 sequence is CAWNHDRGSPLHF. The CDR3, as DNA: TGTGCCTGGAACCATGATCGTGGCTCACCCCTCCACTTT.

The rearrangement links TRBV27 to TRBJ1-5, with TRBD1 matching 12 bases. The germline V gene has CDR1 MNHEY and CDR2 SMNVEV (reference sequence). This CDR3 contains 16 residues. V was clipped by 3 bases and J by 7 bases; unmatched bases: 7. The CDR3 DNA reads as TGTGCCAGCAGTTTTTCGGGACAGGGGGCTCGGCAGCCCCAGCATTTT. It translates to CASSFSGQGARQPQHF.

This chain links TRBV19 with TRBJ2-7; D remains unclear. The V end lost 3 bases, the J end lost 0 bases, and 9 bases lay between the germline ends. This CDR3 contains 14 residues. Germline V gene sequence: CDR1 LNHDA, CDR2 SQIVND (reference sequence). CDR3: CASSMSVNSYEQYF. The CDR3 bases are TGTGCCAGTAGTATGAGCGTAAACTCCTACGAGCAGTACTTC.

This clone was observed many times. The chain carries TRBV18 and TRBJ1-5, with 12 positions matching TRBD1. CDR1 is KGHSH and CDR2 is LQKENI in the germline V gene. The CDR3 runs 17 residues. V gave up 3 bases and J gave up 2 bases; unmatched junction bases: 5. This chain's CDR3 is CASSPGQGAFGNQPQHF. As DNA, the CDR3 is TGTGCCAGCTCACCGGGACAGGGGGCGTTCGGCAATCAGCCCCAGCATTTT.

The chain couples TRBV18 to TRBJ2-1; 10 bases match TRBD1. The CDR3 spans 16 residues. Germline loops: CDR1 KGHSH, CDR2 LQKENI. The ends lost 3 bases at V and 3 bases at J; junction bases unmatched: 5. The chain's CDR3 is CASSPRDRGIYNEQFF. The CDR3 DNA follows: TGTGCCAGCTCACCGCGGGACAGGGGAATCTACAATGAGCAGTTCTTC.

This clone was recorded once. The chain recombines TRBV2 with TRBJ1-1; the D is unclear. Germline V gene sequence: CDR1 SNHLY, CDR2 FYNNEI. Trimming removed 6 bases from V and 0 bases from J, with 11 bases in between. The CDR3 runs 14 residues. CDR3 sequence (DNA): TGTGCCAGCAGACGAGGGCTGGTGAACACTGAAGCTTTCTTT. Residues: CASRRGLVNTEAFF. Variable domain in full (rest from reference TRBV2 and TRBJ1-1): EPEVTQTPSHQVTQMGQEVILRCVPISNHLYFYWYRQILGQKVEFLVSFYNNEISEKSEIFDDQFSVERPDGSNFTLKIRSTKLEDSAMYFCASRRGLVNTEAFFGQGTRLTVV.

This chain connects TRBV5-4 to TRBJ2-3; 9 bases line up with TRBD2. CDR3 size: 16 residues. The V gene end was trimmed by 0 bases and the J gene end by 3 bases; junction bases not matched to a gene: 5. Germline V CDR1 and CDR2: SGHNT, YYREEE (reference sequence). This CDR3 is CASSLVTSGTTDTQYF. CDR3 nucleotide sequence: TGTGCCAGCAGCTTGGTGACTAGCGGCACGACAGATACGCAGTATTTT.

The chain uses TRBV7-9 and TRBJ2-2; D possibly corresponds to TRBD1 (6 bases). CDR1 SEHNR and CDR2 FQNEAQ come from the germline V gene (reference sequence). Trimming cost V 5 bases and J 8 bases, with 18 bases left between them. The CDR3 extends over 15 amino acids. The CDR3 bases are TGTGCCAGCAGCCGATCAGGACAGTTAACTGGGGAGCTGTTTTTT. It codes for CASSRSGQLTGELFF. The variable domain in full, with the rest retrieved from reference TRBV7-9 and TRBJ2-2, is DTGVSQNPRHKITKRGQNVTFRCDPISEHNRLYWYRQTLGQGPEFLTYFQNEAQLEKSRLLSDRFSAERPKGSFSTLEIQRTEQGDSAMYLCASSRSGQLTGELFFGEGSRLTVL.

The chain joins TRBV27 to TRBJ1-2; TRBD1 might be the D (6 bases). The V and J ends lost 7 bases and 6 bases respectively, with 12 bases between them. The CDR3 length is 12 residues. The germline V gene encodes CDR1 MNHEY and CDR2 SMNVEV (reference sequence). The CDR3 sequence: CASNIAGDGYTF. Written as DNA, the CDR3 is TGTGCCAGCAATATAGCAGGGGATGGCTACACCTTC.

J is TRBJ1-5 and V is TRBV19; a weak D match, TRBD1 (6 bases). The CDR3 loop spans 16 amino acids. The germline V and J ends were trimmed by 4 bases and 1 base, with 14 bases remaining between them. Germline-derived CDR1 and CDR2 are LNHDA and SQIVND (reference sequence). CDR3 residues: CASSSSGEGSNQPQHF. DNA of the CDR3: TGTGCCAGTAGTAGTTCAGGGGAAGGAAGCAATCAGCCCCAGCATTTT.

The CDR3 sequence is CASSGETSGYNEQFF. The CDR3 nucleotides are TGTGCCAGCAGTGGAGAGACTAGCGGTTACAATGAGCAGTTCTTC. The chain has TRBV2 and TRBJ2-1, with 9 bases fitting TRBD2. In germline, CDR1 is SNHLY, CDR2 FYNNEI. With 4 bases clipped from V and 4 bases from J, the junction kept 5 bases outside the gene matches. The CDR3 loop spans 15 amino acids.

The V and J genes are TRBV7-6 and TRBJ1-6; D is unresolved. V was trimmed by 5 bases and J by 8 bases, leaving 13 bases between them. The CDR3 has 14 residues. Looked up from germline, CDR1 is SGHVS and CDR2 is FNYEAQ. The CDR3 is CASSPTLGDSPLHF. Here the CDR3 DNA reads TGTGCCAGCAGCCCGACACTGGGAGATTCACCCCTCCACTTT.

The V and J genes are TRBV10-1 and TRBJ2-3; unclear D gene. Trimming removed 3 bases from V and 4 bases from J, with 20 bases in between. Germline CDR1 reads WNHNN; CDR2 reads SYGVQD (reference sequence). The CDR3 contains 17 residues. CDR3 region: CASSDYGYPIRADTQYF. The CDR3 DNA is TGCGCCAGCAGTGATTACGGTTACCCCATCCGGGCAGATACGCAGTATTTT.